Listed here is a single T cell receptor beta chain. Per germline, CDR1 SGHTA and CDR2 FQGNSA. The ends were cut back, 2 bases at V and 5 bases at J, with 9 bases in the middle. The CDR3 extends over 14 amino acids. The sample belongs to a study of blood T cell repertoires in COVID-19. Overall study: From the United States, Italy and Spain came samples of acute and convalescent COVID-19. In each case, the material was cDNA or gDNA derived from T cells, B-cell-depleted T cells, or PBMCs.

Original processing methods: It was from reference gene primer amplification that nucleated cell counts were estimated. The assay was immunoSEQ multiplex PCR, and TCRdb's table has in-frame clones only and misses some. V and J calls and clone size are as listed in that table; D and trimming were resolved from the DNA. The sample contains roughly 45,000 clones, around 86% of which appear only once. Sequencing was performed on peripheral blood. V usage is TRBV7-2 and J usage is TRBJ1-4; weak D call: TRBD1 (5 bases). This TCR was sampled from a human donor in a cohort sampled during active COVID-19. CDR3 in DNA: TGTGCCAGCAGCTTACAGGGCGTAAATGAAAAACTGTTTTTT. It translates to CASSLQGVNEKLFF.